This is a list of T cell receptor beta chains from one sample in a study of cytomegalovirus exposure and HLA in healthy donors. The repertoire was sequenced with immunoSEQ multiplex PCR; TCRdb's copy has only in-frame clones and lacks some. The sample shows 250,000 to 400,000 clones, approximately 86% of them seen only once. Source material: PBMCs. All receptors come from a man in his thirties or forties in good health and CMV-seronegative. Each CDR3 is given with its conserved first and last residue. A D gene is named only where the DNA matches it firmly. Clone size is not always given. Where it is, it says once, few, many or a class for expanded clones.

j_gene	v_gene	len	abundance	d_gene	CDR3nt	CDR3aa
TRBJ2-7	TRBV7-2	15	NA	TRBD1	TGTGCCAGCAGCTTGAGGGCCGGGACAGTTAACGAGCAGTACTTC	CASSLRAGTVNEQYF
TRBJ2-3	TRBV27	18	NA	TRBD2	TGTGCCAGCAGTTTGCCAACTAGCGGGGGGGCCCGCACAGATACGCAGTATTTT	CASSLPTSGGARTDTQYF
TRBJ1-5	TRBV7-2	15	NA	TRBD1	TGTGCCAGCAGCACCGGGACAGGGGTAACGGAGCCCCAGCATTTT	CASSTGTGVTEPQHF
TRBJ2-1	TRBV7-9	13	NA	NA	TGTGCCAGCAGCCAGGGTGCCTACAATGAGCAGTTCTTC	CASSQGAYNEQFF
TRBJ1-5	TRBV27	14	NA	NA	TGTGCCACTTCATTGGGGGGAGGCAATCAGCCCCAGCATTTT	CATSLGGGNQPQHF
TRBJ2-5	TRBV10-2	13	NA	NA	TGCGCCAGCAGTGGAGCGGGTTATGAGACCCAGTACTTC	CASSGAGYETQYF
TRBJ2-1	TRBV5-4	16	NA	TRBD2	TGTGCCAGCACCCGAGACGGGACTAGCGCCAGCAATGAGCAGTTCTTC	CASTRDGTSASNEQFF
TRBJ2-4	TRBV25-1	15	once	NA	TGTGCCAGCAGTGAATACGGACAGGCCAAAAACATTCAGTACTTC	CASSEYGQAKNIQYF
TRBJ1-2	TRBV28	16	NA	TRBD1	TGTGCCAGCAGCACTACCGGGACAGGGGCCCGCTATGGCTACACCTTC	CASSTTGTGARYGYTF
TRBJ2-3	TRBV7-6	15	NA	NA	TGTGCCAGCAGCTTAGCACAGGGTATGGCAGATACGCAGTATTTT	CASSLAQGMADTQYF
TRBJ2-7	TRBV7-2	17	NA	TRBD2	TGTGCCAGCAGCTCCGAACCGGGGCGGGGGGCTAGATACGAGCAGTACTTC	CASSSEPGRGARYEQYF
TRBJ1-4	TRBV7-9	14	NA	NA	TGTGCCAGCAGCCGACTAGACAGACGTGAAAAACTGTTTTTT	CASSRLDRREKLFF
TRBJ2-2	TRBV27	13	NA	NA	TGTGCCAGCAGTTTTGGCCCCGCCGGGGAGCTGTTTTTT	CASSFGPAGELFF
TRBJ1-1	TRBV9	13	NA	NA	TGTGCCAGCAGCGGAGGGGGGAACACTGAAGCTTTCTTT	CASSGGGNTEAFF
TRBJ2-2	TRBV15	15	NA	TRBD1	TGTGCCACCAGAGCGAGGGGGCTAAACACCGGGGAGCTGTTTTTT	CATRARGLNTGELFF
TRBJ1-2	TRBV7-9	13	NA	NA	TGTGCCAGCAGCTTAGGGGGGGACCAGATCCACACCTTC	CASSLGGDQIHTF
TRBJ1-5	TRBV7-5	15	NA	NA	TGTGCCAGAAGCTTAGTTCGGCGGTGCAATCAGCCCCAGCATTTT	CARSLVRRCNQPQHF
TRBJ1-4	TRBV4-3	16	NA	TRBD1	TGCGCCAGCAGCCAAGATAGGGGGCAGGGTGTAGAAAAACTGTTTTTT	CASSQDRGQGVEKLFF
TRBJ2-7	TRBV25-1	17	NA	NA	TGTGCCAGCAGTTCAACACGAGACAGATTAAACTCCTACGAGCAGTACTTC	CASSSTRDRLNSYEQYF
TRBJ2-1	TRBV7-9	15	NA	TRBD2	TGTGCCAGCAGCCCCGGGACTAGCGCCTACAATGAGCAGTTCTTC	CASSPGTSAYNEQFF
TRBJ1-2	TRBV4-3	16	NA	TRBD1	TGCGCCAGCAGCCAAGTGGGGCAGGGGGCAAACGGGGGCTACACCTTC	CASSQVGQGANGGYTF
TRBJ2-7	TRBV2	12	NA	NA	TGTGCCAGCAGGGACACTTACTACGAGCAGTACTTC	CASRDTYYEQYF
TRBJ1-4	TRBV18	14	NA	TRBD1	TGTGCCAGCTCACCAGGAGGACAGGGGGGGAAACTGTTTTTT	CASSPGGQGGKLFF
TRBJ1-1	TRBV5-4	16	NA	NA	TGTGCCAGCAGCTTGGTGGAGGGTCGGATGAACACTGAAGCTTTCTTT	CASSLVEGRMNTEAFF
TRBJ1-1	TRBV14	14	NA	TRBD1	TGTGCCAGCAGCCAGCAGGACAGGGGAACTGAAGCTTTCTTT	CASSQQDRGTEAFF
TRBJ2-7	TRBV5-4	14	NA	TRBD2	TGTGCCAGCAGCTCCGGGGGGGCGATCTACGAGCAGTACTTC	CASSSGGAIYEQYF
TRBJ2-7	TRBV18	16	NA	NA	TGTGCCAGCTCACCAATTAGTGGCGGGGACTCCTACGAGCAGTACTTC	CASSPISGGDSYEQYF
TRBJ2-1	TRBV19	15	NA	TRBD2	TGTGCCAGTAGTACGACTAGCGGGGGTCGTGATGAGCAGTTCTTC	CASSTTSGGRDEQFF
TRBJ2-7	TRBV14	14	NA	TRBD1	TGTGCCAGCAGCCAAGATCCCCAGGGGGACGAGCAGTACTTC	CASSQDPQGDEQYF
TRBJ2-6	TRBV11-2	17	NA	NA	TGTGCCAGCAGCTTATTCCAGGCCACCTCTGGGGCCAACGTCCTGACTTTC	CASSLFQATSGANVLTF
TRBJ1-5	TRBV4-3	16	NA	TRBD1	TGCGCCAGCAGCCAAGATCGCATAGGGGGCCTCCAGCCCCAGCATTTT	CASSQDRIGGLQPQHF
TRBJ2-5	TRBV11-2	15	NA	TRBD2	TGTGCCAGCAGCTTCCATCCGACTAGCGGTGGGACCCAGTACTTC	CASSFHPTSGGTQYF
TRBJ2-7	TRBV7-9	14	NA	TRBD1	TGTGCCAGCAGTACCGACAGGGCCACCTACGAGCAGTACTTC	CASSTDRATYEQYF
TRBJ2-7	TRBV19	14	NA	TRBD1	TGTGCCAGTAGTATTCAGGGGGCGAGTGGCGAGCAGTACTTC	CASSIQGASGEQYF
TRBJ2-7	TRBV7-6	13	NA	NA	TGTGCCAGCAGCCCTCCTTACTCCTACGAGCAGTACTTC	CASSPPYSYEQYF
TRBJ2-2	TRBV29-1	13	once	NA	TGCAGCGTTGAGGAGGGGAACACCGGGGAGCTGTTTTTT	CSVEEGNTGELFF
TRBJ2-3	TRBV10-1	16	NA	TRBD2	TGCGCCAGCAGTGAGACTAGCGGGGGACTTCATGATACGCAGTATTTT	CASSETSGGLHDTQYF
TRBJ1-1	TRBV10-2	15	NA	NA	TGCGCCAGCAGTGAGGGGGGGGGCTGGGACACTGAAGCTTTCTTT	CASSEGGGWDTEAFF
TRBJ2-3	TRBV10-3	14	NA	TRBD2	TGTGCCATCCGGACTAGCGGGGGGCCAGATACGCAGTATTTT	CAIRTSGGPDTQYF
TRBJ2-6	TRBV18	17	NA	NA	TGTGCCAGCTCACCACTTAAGCTAAGCTCTGGGGCCAACGTCCTGACTTTC	CASSPLKLSSGANVLTF
TRBJ1-6	TRBV6-4	14	few	TRBD1	TGTGCCAGCAGCCCGGGACAGGGAGGTTCACCCCTCCACTTT	CASSPGQGGSPLHF
TRBJ2-5	TRBV2	16	NA	TRBD2	TGTGCCAGCAGGGGTACTAGCGGGGGGTACCAAGAGACCCAGTACTTC	CASRGTSGGYQETQYF
TRBJ1-1	TRBV19	17	NA	NA	TGTGCCAGTAGTATAGCCCCCCACCCAGTCATGAACACTGAAGCTTTCTTT	CASSIAPHPVMNTEAFF
TRBJ2-5	TRBV30	11	NA	NA	TGTGCCTGTGATAGCGGAGAGACCCAGTACTTC	CACDSGETQYF
TRBJ2-7	TRBV2	15	once	TRBD1	TGTGCCAGCAGTGAATCAGGGACAGGGAACTACGAGCAGTACTTC	CASSESGTGNYEQYF
TRBJ2-7	TRBV7-9	12	NA	NA	TGTGCCAGCAGCTCCGCGTCCTACGAGCAGTACTTC	CASSSASYEQYF
TRBJ1-2	TRBV4-1	16	few	TRBD1	TGCGCCAGCAGCCAAGTGGGGACAGGGGCGCGGGTTGGCTACACCTTC	CASSQVGTGARVGYTF
TRBJ1-2	TRBV6-6	9	NA	NA	TGTGCCAGCAGCCCCCCCAGGACCTTC	CASSPPRTF
TRBJ2-7	TRBV7-9	16	NA	TRBD2	TGTGCCAGCAGCCGGTGGACTAGCGGGGTCAACTACGAGCAGTACTTC	CASSRWTSGVNYEQYF
TRBJ2-1	TRBV19	15	NA	TRBD1	TGTGCCAGTAGGATGGCCGGGACAGGGAACTATGAGCAGTTCTTC	CASRMAGTGNYEQFF
TRBJ2-3	TRBV19	18	NA	NA	TGTGCCAGTAGTCCGGGCGTCTTTAGTCAGGGGAGCACAGATACGCAGTATTTT	CASSPGVFSQGSTDTQYF
TRBJ1-4	TRBV5-1	14	NA	TRBD1	TGCGCCAGCAGCGAGGGACAGGGGGGCGAAAAACTGTTTTTT	CASSEGQGGEKLFF
TRBJ1-2	TRBV19	15	few	NA	TGTGCCAGTAGTATAGACCTGACCGCTCGGGATGGCTACACCTTC	CASSIDLTARDGYTF
TRBJ2-5	TRBV10-3	13	NA	TRBD1	TGTGCCATCAGTCAGGGGGATCAAGAGACCCAGTACTTC	CAISQGDQETQYF
TRBJ2-7	TRBV15	16	NA	TRBD2	TGTGCCACCAGCAGAGTAACCGGCGGGGGGTTCTACGAGCAGTACTTC	CATSRVTGGGFYEQYF